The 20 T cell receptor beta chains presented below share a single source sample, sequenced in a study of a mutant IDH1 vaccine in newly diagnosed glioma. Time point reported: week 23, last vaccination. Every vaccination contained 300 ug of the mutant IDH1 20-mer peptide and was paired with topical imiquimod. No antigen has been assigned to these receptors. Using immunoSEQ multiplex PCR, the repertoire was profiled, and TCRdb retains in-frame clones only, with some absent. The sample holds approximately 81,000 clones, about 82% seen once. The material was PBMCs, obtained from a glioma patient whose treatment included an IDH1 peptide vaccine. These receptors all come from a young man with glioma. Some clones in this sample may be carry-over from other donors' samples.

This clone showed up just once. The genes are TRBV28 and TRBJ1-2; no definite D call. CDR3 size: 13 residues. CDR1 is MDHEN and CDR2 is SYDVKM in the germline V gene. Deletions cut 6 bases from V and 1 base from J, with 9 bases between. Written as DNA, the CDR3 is TGTGCCAGCAGCTCCGACTTTAACTATGGCTACACCTTC. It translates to CASSSDFNYGYTF.

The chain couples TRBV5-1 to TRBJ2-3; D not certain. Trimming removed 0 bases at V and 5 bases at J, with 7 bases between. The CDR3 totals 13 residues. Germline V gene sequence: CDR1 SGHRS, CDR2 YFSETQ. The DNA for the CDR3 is TGCGCCAGCAGCTTGGCCGGTAAAGATACGCAGTATTTT. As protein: CASSLAGKDTQYF.

CDR3 nucleotide sequence: TGTGCCAGCAGCCAAGACGACGATGAGCAGTTCTTC. Protein product: CASSQDDDEQFF. This chain uses TRBV14 with TRBJ2-1; D gene unclear. Looked up from germline, CDR1 is SGHDN and CDR2 is FVKESK. The CDR3 loop spans 12 amino acids. Trimming stripped 0 bases from V and 8 bases from J, with 5 bases between.

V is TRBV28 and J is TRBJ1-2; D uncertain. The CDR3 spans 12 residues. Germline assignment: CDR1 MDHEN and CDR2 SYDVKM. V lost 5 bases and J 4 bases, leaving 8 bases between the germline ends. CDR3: CASSMGVYGYTF. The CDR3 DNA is TGTGCCAGCAGTATGGGAGTCTATGGCTACACCTTC.

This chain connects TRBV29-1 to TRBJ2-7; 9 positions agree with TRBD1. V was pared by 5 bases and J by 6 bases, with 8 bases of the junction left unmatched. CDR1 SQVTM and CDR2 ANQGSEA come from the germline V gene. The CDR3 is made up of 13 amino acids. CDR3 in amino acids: CSVYGTGLAEQYF. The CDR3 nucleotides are TGCAGCGTTTACGGGACAGGGCTCGCCGAGCAGTACTTC.

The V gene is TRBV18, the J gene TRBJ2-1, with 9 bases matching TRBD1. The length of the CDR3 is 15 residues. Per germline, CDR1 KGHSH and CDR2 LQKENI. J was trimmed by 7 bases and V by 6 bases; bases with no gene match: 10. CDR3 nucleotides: TGTGCCAGCTCTCTACAGGGGGCTTCAGGGAATGAGCAGTTCTTC. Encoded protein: CASSLQGASGNEQFF.

The CDR3 DNA is TGCGCCAGCAGCTTGGAACAGAACACCGGGGAGCTGTTTTTT. This codes for CASSLEQNTGELFF. The chain carries TRBV5-1 and TRBJ2-2; D remains unclear. Trimming shortened V by 0 bases and J by 1 base, and 4 bases separated the two germline ends. This CDR3 region has 14 residues. The germline V gene has CDR1 SGHRS and CDR2 YFSETQ.

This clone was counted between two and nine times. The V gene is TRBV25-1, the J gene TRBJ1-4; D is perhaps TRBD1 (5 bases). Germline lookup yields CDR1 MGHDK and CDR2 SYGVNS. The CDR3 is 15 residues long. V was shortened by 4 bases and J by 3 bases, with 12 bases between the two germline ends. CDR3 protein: CASSAPGLSNEKLFF. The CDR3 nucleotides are TGTGCCAGCAGTGCTCCGGGACTGTCTAATGAAAAACTGTTTTTT.

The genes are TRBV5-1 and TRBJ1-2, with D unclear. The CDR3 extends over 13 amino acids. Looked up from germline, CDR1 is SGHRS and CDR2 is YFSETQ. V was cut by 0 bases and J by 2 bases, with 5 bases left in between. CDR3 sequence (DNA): TGCGCCAGCAGCTTGGACCAAAACTATGGCTACACCTTC. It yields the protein CASSLDQNYGYTF.

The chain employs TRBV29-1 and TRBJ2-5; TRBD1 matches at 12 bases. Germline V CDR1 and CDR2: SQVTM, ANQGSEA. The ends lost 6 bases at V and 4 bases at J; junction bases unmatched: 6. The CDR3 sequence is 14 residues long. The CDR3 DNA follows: TGCAGCGTCAGGCCGGGACAGGGGGCAGAGACCCAGTACTTC. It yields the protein CSVRPGQGAETQYF. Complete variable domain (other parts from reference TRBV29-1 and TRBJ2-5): SAVISQKPSRDICQRGTSLTIQCQVDSQVTMMFWYRQQPGQSLTLIATANQGSEATYESGFVIDKFPISRPNLTFSTLTVSNMSPEDSSIYLCSVRPGQGAETQYFGPGTRLLVL.

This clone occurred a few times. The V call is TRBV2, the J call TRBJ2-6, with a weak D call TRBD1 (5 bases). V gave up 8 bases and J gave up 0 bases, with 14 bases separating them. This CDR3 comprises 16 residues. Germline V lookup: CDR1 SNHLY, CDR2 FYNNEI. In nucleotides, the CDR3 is TGTGCCAGCCCAGACAGTCCACGCTCTGGGGCCAACGTCCTGACTTTC. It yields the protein CASPDSPRSGANVLTF.

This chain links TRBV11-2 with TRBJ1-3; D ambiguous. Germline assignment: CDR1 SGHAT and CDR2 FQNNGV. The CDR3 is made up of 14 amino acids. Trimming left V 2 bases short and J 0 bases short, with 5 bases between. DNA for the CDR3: TGTGCCAGCAGCTTAACGAGCTCTGGAAACACCATATATTTT. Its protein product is CASSLTSSGNTIYF.

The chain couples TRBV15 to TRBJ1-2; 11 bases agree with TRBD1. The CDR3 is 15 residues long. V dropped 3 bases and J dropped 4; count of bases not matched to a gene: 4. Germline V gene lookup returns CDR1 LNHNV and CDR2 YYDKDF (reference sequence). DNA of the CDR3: TGTGCCACCAGCAGGTCCGGGACAGGGGGCTATGGCTACACCTTC. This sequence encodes CATSRSGTGGYGYTF.

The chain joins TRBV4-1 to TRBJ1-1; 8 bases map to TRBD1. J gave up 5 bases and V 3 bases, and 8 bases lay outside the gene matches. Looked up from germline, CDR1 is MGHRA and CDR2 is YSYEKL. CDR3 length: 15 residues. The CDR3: CASSQRDRSLTEAFF. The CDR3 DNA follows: TGCGCCAGCAGCCAGAGGGACAGGTCGCTAACTGAAGCTTTCTTT.

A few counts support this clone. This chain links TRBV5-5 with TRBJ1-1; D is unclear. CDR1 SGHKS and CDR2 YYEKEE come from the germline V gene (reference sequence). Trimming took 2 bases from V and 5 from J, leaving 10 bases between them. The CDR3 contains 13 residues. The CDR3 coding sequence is TGTGCCAGCAGCTTAGGAAGGAGGACTGAAGCTTTCTTT. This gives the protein CASSLGRRTEAFF.

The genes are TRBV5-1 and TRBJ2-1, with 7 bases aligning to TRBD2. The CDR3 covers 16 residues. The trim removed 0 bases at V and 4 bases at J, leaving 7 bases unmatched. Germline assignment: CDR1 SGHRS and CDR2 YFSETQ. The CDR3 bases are TGCGCCAGCAGCTTGGCCGGGCGGGAGCAATACAATGAGCAGTTCTTC. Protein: CASSLAGREQYNEQFF.

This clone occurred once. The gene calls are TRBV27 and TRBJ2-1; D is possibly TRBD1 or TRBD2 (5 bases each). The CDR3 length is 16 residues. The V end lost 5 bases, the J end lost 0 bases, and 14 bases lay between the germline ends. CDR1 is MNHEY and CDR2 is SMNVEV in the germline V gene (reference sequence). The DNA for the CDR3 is TGTGCCAGCAGTCTCCTGAGGGGACGCTCCTACAATGAGCAGTTCTTC. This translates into CASSLLRGRSYNEQFF.

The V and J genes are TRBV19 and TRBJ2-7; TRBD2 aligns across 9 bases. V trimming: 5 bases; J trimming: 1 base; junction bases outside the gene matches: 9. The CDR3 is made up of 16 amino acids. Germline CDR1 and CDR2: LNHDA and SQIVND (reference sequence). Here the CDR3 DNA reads TGTGCCAGTAGTGACTATAGCGGGAGAGGGTCCTACGAGCAGTACTTC. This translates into CASSDYSGRGSYEQYF.

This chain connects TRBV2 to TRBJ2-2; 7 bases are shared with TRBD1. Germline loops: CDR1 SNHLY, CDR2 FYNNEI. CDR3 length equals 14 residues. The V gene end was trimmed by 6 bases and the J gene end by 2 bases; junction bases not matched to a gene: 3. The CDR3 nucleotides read TGTGCCAGCAGAACAGGGGTAAACACCGGGGAGCTGTTTTTT. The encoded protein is CASRTGVNTGELFF.

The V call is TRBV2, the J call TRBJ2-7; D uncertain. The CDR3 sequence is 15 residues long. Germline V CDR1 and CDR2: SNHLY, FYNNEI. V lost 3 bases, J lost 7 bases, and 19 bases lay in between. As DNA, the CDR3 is TGTGCCAGCAGTGAGTCTAACAGTCGGTCGGAAGAGCAGTACTTC. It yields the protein CASSESNSRSEEQYF.